This T cell receptor beta chain stems from a study of lymphopenia after photon versus proton radiotherapy. Findings and caveats of the study: Photon-treated patients lost naive T cells and TCR diversity; proton-treated stayed stable.

A note on this clone: Its specificity is not known.

The method was immunoSEQ multiplex PCR; TCRdb's version includes in-frame clones alone and lacks a portion of them. The table shows about 18,000 clones, with 80% to 95% occurring only once. The CDR3 is 16 amino acids. Germline CDR1 reads SGHDN; CDR2 reads FVKESK. V was pared by 3 bases and J by 1 base, with 6 bases of the junction left unmatched. The rearrangement links TRBV14 to TRBJ2-1; 7 bases align to TRBD2. The sequencing here drew on peripheral blood, taken from a patient treated with photon-based radiotherapy. This TCR came from a woman aged 40 to 50 with cholangiocarcinoma. The CDR3 region has the DNA TGTGCCAGCAGCCACCGGGAGGCCGATTCCTACAATGAGCAGTTCTTC. It translates to CASSHREADSYNEQFF.